Sequencing of this TCR beta chain was carried out in a study of T cells in Graves' hyperthyroidism and ophthalmopathy. Researchers defined stable Graves' hyperthyroidism as no ophthalmopathy progression within 18 months. The study left out patients who had uncontrolled infection, other autoimmune disease, pregnancy or lactation. Using over 8.5 ml of fresh peripheral blood, PBMCs were prepared. Germline V gene sequence: CDR1 SGHNT, CDR2 YYREEE (reference sequence). This CDR3 contains 14 residues. The junction had 7 bases not matched to a gene; V was cut back by 0 bases and J by 10 bases. What was amplified from RNA transcripts were TCR beta CDR3 regions. TCR CDR3 underwent first-round RT-PCR with the HTBI primer set. TCRdb re-called the multiplex PCR reads with MiXCR, one entry per CDR3 protein. The table includes hundreds of thousands of distinct CDR3 sequences, around 14% detected once.

The V call is TRBV5-4, the J call TRBJ2-4, with 7 bases aligning to TRBD1. The material sequenced was blood. The sequence derives from a woman aged 25 to 39 with Graves' hyperthyroidism. The CDR3 protein is CASSLAGQPGIQYF. The CDR3 DNA reads as TGTGCCAGCAGCTTGGCGGGACAGCCGGGGATTCAGTACTTC.